This TCR beta chain is from a study of CD8 T cells in ankylosing spondylitis. Study outcomes and limitations: Reportedly, matched ankylosing spondylitis synovial fluid was significantly enriched for disease-linked clones.

As regards this clonotype: Its antigen is undetermined.

It was by quantitative 5'-RACE with molecular barcodes that TCR beta libraries were made. TCRdb reprocessed the 5' RACE reads via MiXCR and lists one record per CDR3 protein. Of 190,000 or so distinct CDR3 sequences in the sample, about 13% were seen once. Source material: blood, either unsorted or a sorted T cell fraction (not recorded which). This sequence originates from a male donor with ankylosing spondylitis or in good health (not recorded which).

This chain's CDR3 is CASSWLGQMNTEAFF. The CDR3 coding sequence is TGCGCCAGCAGCTGGCTGGGACAGATGAACACTGAAGCTTTCTTT. V and J are TRBV5-1 and TRBJ1-1; TRBD1 matches at 7 bases. V was pared by 3 bases and J by 0 bases, with 5 bases of the junction left unmatched. The CDR3 has 15 amino acids. Germline CDR1 and CDR2: SGHRS and YFSETQ.